The source of this T cell receptor beta chain is a study of cytomegalovirus exposure and HLA in healthy donors. Study conclusions and caveats: Published work reported that the classifier diagnosed cytomegalovirus status with high specificity and sensitivity. The number of N-insertions in an Asian-associated ancestry cluster was reportedly below the 666-donor mean in a later analysis. In vitro, a few CMV-associated chains proved specific for CMV antigens.

Researchers ran the PCR with 60 Vbeta and 13 Jbeta primers. Data came from immunoSEQ multiplex PCR; TCRdb stores just in-frame clones and leaves some out. This table has under 200,000 clones, approximately 85% appearing once. Remarks on this clone: Antigen specificity is unknown.

Healthy bone marrow donors made up the donor group. This sequence was found in a middle-aged man in good health and CMV-seropositive. The sample taken for sequencing was PBMCs.

The CDR3 DNA is TGCGCCAGCAGTCTCTTCTCTGCTAGTCCATACAATGAGCAGTTCTTC. Translation: CASSLFSASPYNEQFF. V usage is TRBV5-1 and J usage is TRBJ2-1; no reliable D call. V was shortened by 5 bases and J by 4 bases, with 19 bases between the two germline ends. Germline V CDR1 and CDR2: SGHRS, YFSETQ. CDR3 length: 16 residues.